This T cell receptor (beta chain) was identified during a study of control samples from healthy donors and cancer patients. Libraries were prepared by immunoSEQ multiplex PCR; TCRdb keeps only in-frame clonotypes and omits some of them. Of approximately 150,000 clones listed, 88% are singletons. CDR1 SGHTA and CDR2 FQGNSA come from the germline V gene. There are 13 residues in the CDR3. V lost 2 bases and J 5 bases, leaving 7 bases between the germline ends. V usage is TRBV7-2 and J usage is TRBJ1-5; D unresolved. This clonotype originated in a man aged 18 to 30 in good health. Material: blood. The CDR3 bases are TGTGCCAGCAGCTTATTATTCGATCAGCCCCAGCATTTT. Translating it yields CASSLLFDQPQHF.